One and the same sample provided the 5 T cell receptor beta chains below, sequenced in a study of T cell repertoires in cytomegalovirus infection (dated by TCRdb to between 2017 and 2020). Sequenced using an Illumina HiSeq 1500. Using fastp at Q25 and MiXCR, TCRdb reprocessed the public reads and kept productive beta chains. One record per CDR3 amino acid sequence lists the most common genes and DNA. The sample profile shows 350,000 to 550,000 distinct CDR3 sequences; around 32% of them were found once. Of the sample, approximately 14% falls within the top ten clones. Sequenced material: PBMCs. The source of these receptors is a human donor in good health (CMV status not recorded). Some clones in this sample may be carry-over from other donors' samples.

The table lists this clonotype with many counts. The genes are TRBV7-8 and TRBJ2-7; no definite D call. CDR3 length equals 14 residues. Trimming removed 3 bases from V and 4 bases from J, with 13 bases in between. Germline V gene sequence: CDR1 SGHVS, CDR2 FQNEAQ. CDR3 sequence reads: CASSLGHKAYEQYF. The CDR3 region has the DNA TGTGCCAGCAGCTTGGGCCATAAGGCGTACGAGCAGTACTTC.

V gene TRBV10-3 combines with J gene TRBJ2-3; 9 bases match TRBD1. Trimming at V came to 4 bases and at J to 0 bases, leaving 2 bases not matched to a gene. CDR3 length equals 15 residues. The germline CDR1 and CDR2 sequences are ENHRY and SYGVKD. CDR3 amino acids: CAISGGTGSTDTQYF. CDR3 sequence (DNA): TGTGCCATCAGTGGGGGGACAGGGAGCACAGATACGCAGTATTTT.

This clonotype was detected many times. V usage is TRBV7-2 and J usage is TRBJ1-3, with 10 positions matching TRBD1. Germline trimming cut 5 bases from V and 2 bases from J; bases unmatched to any gene: 12. The V gene's germline CDR1 is SGHTA and CDR2 FQGNSA. The CDR3 totals 18 residues. The DNA of the CDR3 is TGTGCCAGCAGCCCCGAGGGGACAGGGGTTTTCCCTGGAAACACCATATATTTT. As protein: CASSPEGTGVFPGNTIYF.

In DNA form, the CDR3 reads TGTGCCAGCAGCGCGGGACAGGGGCGTTATTCACCCCTCCACTTT. It encodes CASSAGQGRYSPLHF. V is TRBV7-6 and J is TRBJ1-6; 10 nucleotides agree with TRBD1. The CDR3 runs to 15 residues. J was trimmed by 8 bases and V by 5 bases; bases with no gene match: 6. CDR1 is SGHVS and CDR2 is FNYEAQ in the germline V gene.

The rearrangement links TRBV29-1 to TRBJ2-1; D is uncertain. V lost 5 bases, J lost 7 bases, and 15 bases lay in between. The CDR3 runs 13 residues. CDR1 and CDR2 from the germline V gene are SQVTM and ANQGSEA. CDR3 nucleotide sequence: TGCAGCGTTTCGAATTCGATGGGAAATGAGCAGTTCTTC. It translates to CSVSNSMGNEQFF.